Shown below are 32 T cell receptor beta chains from a single sample sequenced in a study of PD-1 blockade in classical Hodgkin lymphoma. Measured with immunoSEQ multiplex PCR; TCRdb has only the in-frame clones, and not every one. The sample holds some 17,000 clones; 82% are singletons and the top ten take roughly 27%. No patient escaped relapse after autologous stem cell transplantation, and brentuximab vedotin exposure varied. The sequences come from peripheral blood mononuclear cells (PBMCs), collected before the second cycle of nivolumab. These receptors all come from a human donor with classical Hodgkin lymphoma.

The rearrangement links TRBV5-1 to TRBJ2-7; 9 nucleotides line up with TRBD1. The CDR3 spans 17 residues. The J segment lost 0 bases and the V segment lost 1 base, leaving 8 bases of the junction unmatched. Germline assignment: CDR1 SGHRS and CDR2 YFSETQ. This CDR3 is CASSLRDRDRFSYEQYF. Here the CDR3 DNA reads TGCGCCAGCAGCTTGCGGGACAGGGACCGCTTCTCCTACGAGCAGTACTTC. The full variable domain, rest sourced from reference TRBV5-1 and TRBJ2-7, is KAGVTQTPRYLIKTRGQQVTLSCSPISGHRSVSWYQQTPGQGLQFLFEYFSETQRNKGNFPGRFSGRQFSNSRSEMNVSTLELGDSALYLCASSLRDRDRFSYEQYFGPGTRLTVT.

In its sample, this clone was seen once. The chain carries TRBV2 and TRBJ2-7; 10 nucleotides agree with TRBD2. The CDR3 is 13 residues long. The V gene's germline CDR1 is SNHLY and CDR2 FYNNEI. V lost 6 bases, J lost 4 bases, and 3 bases stayed unmatched. The chain's CDR3 is CASRLTSGYEQYF. CDR3 DNA: TGTGCCAGCAGGCTGACTAGCGGGTACGAGCAGTACTTC. The complete variable domain, with remaining parts taken from reference TRBV2 and TRBJ2-7, reads EPEVTQTPSHQVTQMGQEVILRCVPISNHLYFYWYRQILGQKVEFLVSFYNNEISEKSEIFDDQFSVERPDGSNFTLKIRSTKLEDSAMYFCASRLTSGYEQYFGPGTRLTVT.

The V and J genes are TRBV7-2 and TRBJ2-7, with D possibly being TRBD1 or TRBD2 (5 bases each). Germline CDR1 and CDR2: SGHTA and FQGNSA. This CDR3 region has 12 residues. Trimming pared 5 bases from V and 7 bases from J, leaving 12 bases between. This chain's CDR3 is CASSLPGPEQYF. The CDR3 DNA reads as TGTGCCAGCAGCCTGCCGGGGCCGGAGCAGTACTTC.

The gene calls are TRBV5-4 and TRBJ1-1, with a possible D match to TRBD1 (6 bases). Germline values: CDR1 SGHNT, CDR2 YYREEE (reference sequence). The CDR3 covers 14 residues. Trimming stripped 2 bases from V and 4 bases from J, with 12 bases between. The DNA of the CDR3 is TGTGCCAGCAGCTTTGCGCCAGGGGTCACTGAAGCTTTCTTT. Protein sequence: CASSFAPGVTEAFF.

The genes are TRBV7-3 and TRBJ2-1, with D possibly being TRBD1 (6 bases). Germline V lookup: CDR1 SGHTA, CDR2 FQGTGA. V lost 1 base and J lost 7, with 17 bases in between. This CDR3 comprises 16 residues. The CDR3 here is CASSLMGAGPANEQFF. In nucleotides, the CDR3 is TGTGCCAGCAGCTTAATGGGGGCGGGCCCGGCGAATGAGCAGTTCTTC.

The CDR3 DNA sequence: TGTGCCAGTAGTGCAGGACCGACCACCGGGGAGCTGTTTTTT. Translated: CASSAGPTTGELFF. The chain couples TRBV19 to TRBJ2-2; no reliable D call. The germline V gene encodes CDR1 LNHDA and CDR2 SQIVND (reference sequence). V dropped 5 bases and J dropped 4 bases, with 11 bases sitting between them. The CDR3 spans 14 residues.

A note on this clone: This specimen includes other DNA sequences encoding the same CDR3. The V and J genes are TRBV4-2 and TRBJ2-1; the D gene is possibly TRBD2 (5 bases). The CDR3 spans 16 residues. Trimming removed 0 bases from V and 0 bases from J, with 9 bases in between. Germline V gene data show CDR1 as LGHNA and CDR2 as YNFKEQ. CDR3 in amino acids: CASSQDLAGSYNEQFF. CDR3 bases: TGTGCCAGCAGCCAAGATCTTGCGGGCTCCTACAATGAGCAGTTCTTC.

This clone was seen only once. V is TRBV11-3 and J is TRBJ2-1; D call uncertain. Germline values: CDR1 SGHNT, CDR2 YENEEA. The CDR3 is 14 residues long. V was cut by 5 bases and J by 10 bases, with 18 bases left in between. The CDR3, as DNA: TGTGCCAGCAGCCCCGCCGGCAGTACTCGAGAGCAGTTCTTC. It encodes CASSPAGSTREQFF.

The chain uses TRBV6-6 and TRBJ1-5; D unclear. Germline CDR1 reads MNHNY; CDR2 reads SVGAGI (reference sequence). This CDR3 has 13 residues. V was trimmed by 6 bases and J by 7 bases, leaving 13 bases between them. The CDR3 DNA is TGTGCCAGCAGCCTCGGGAGCGAGCAGCCCCAGCATTTT. The encoded protein is CASSLGSEQPQHF.

This chain joins TRBV14 and TRBJ1-1; D gene ambiguous. Trimming took off 3 bases at V and 0 bases at J, with 11 bases between the two ends. The CDR3 sequence is 15 residues long. CDR1 is SGHDN, CDR2 FVKESK, per germline. CDR3 sequence (DNA): TGTGCCAGCAGCCAGCCCGGGGTCATGAACACTGAAGCTTTCTTT. Amino acid sequence: CASSQPGVMNTEAFF.

The chain is built from TRBV15 and TRBJ2-3; TRBD2 matches 10 bases. The germline V gene encodes CDR1 LNHNV and CDR2 YYDKDF (reference sequence). V was pared by 0 bases and J by 3 bases, with 3 bases of the junction left unmatched. The CDR3 consists of 16 residues. In DNA, the CDR3 is TGTGCCACCAGCAGAGAAGCGGGGGGGCTGACAGATACGCAGTATTTT. Protein sequence: CATSREAGGLTDTQYF.

This clone was counted between two and nine times. V and J are TRBV27 and TRBJ2-1, with D possibly called TRBD1 or TRBD2 (5 bases each). V dropped 1 base and J dropped 9 bases, with 16 bases sitting between them. The CDR3 runs 15 residues. Germline V CDR1 and CDR2: MNHEY, SMNVEV (reference sequence). The CDR3 DNA reads as TGTGCCAGCAGTTTATTACGGGACGAGATAGGTGAGCAGTTCTTC. Protein sequence: CASSLLRDEIGEQFF.

This clone was detected once. The rearrangement uses TRBV6-4 and TRBJ1-1, with D hard to call. Germline V gene sequence: CDR1 MRHNA, CDR2 SNTAGT. The CDR3 has 14 amino acids. V lost 0 bases to trimming and J lost 4 bases, with 9 bases between them. Written as DNA, the CDR3 is TGTGCCAGCAGTGACTCGAGCTTGGGCACTGAAGCTTTCTTT. This translates into CASSDSSLGTEAFF.

The V gene is TRBV4-1, the J gene TRBJ2-7; no definite D call. The ends were cut back, 1 base at V and 3 bases at J, with 10 bases in the middle. The CDR3 totals 14 residues. Per germline, CDR1 MGHRA and CDR2 YSYEKL. The CDR3 DNA sequence: TGCGCCAGCAGCCAAGGGTTCACACTCTACGAGCAGTACTTC. Its translation is CASSQGFTLYEQYF.

V gene TRBV5-1 combines with J gene TRBJ1-2; D is ambiguous. The CDR3 is made up of 20 amino acids. Trimming cost V 3 bases and J 3 bases, with 30 bases left between them. Germline V gene sequence: CDR1 SGHRS, CDR2 YFSETQ. CDR3 protein: CASSSFTRGGSPPYHYGYTF. In DNA form, the CDR3 reads TGCGCCAGCAGCTCTTTCACACGAGGTGGGAGCCCTCCTTACCACTATGGCTACACCTTC.

The chain uses TRBV29-1 and TRBJ2-3; tentatively, D is TRBD2 (6 bases). This CDR3 spans 14 amino acids. Trimming removed 6 bases from V and 1 base from J, with 14 bases in between. Germline CDR1 and CDR2: SQVTM and ANQGSEA. The CDR3 coding sequence is TGCAGCGTAGGTCTTCGCGGGGGCACAGATACGCAGTATTTT. Its translation is CSVGLRGGTDTQYF.

The chain is built from TRBV6-6 and TRBJ2-1, with 10 bases lining up with TRBD1. Trimming at V came to 5 bases and at J to 9 bases, leaving 10 bases not matched to a gene. The CDR3 totals 15 residues. In germline, CDR1 is MNHNY, CDR2 SVGAGI (reference sequence). CDR3 region: CASSNPDRGAGEQFF. The CDR3 nucleotides are TGTGCCAGCAGTAACCCGGACAGGGGGGCCGGTGAGCAGTTCTTC.

CDR3 residues: CASSLRITDTQYF. For the CDR3, the DNA is TGTGCCAGCAGCCTACGGATAACAGATACGCAGTATTTT. V gene TRBV7-3 combines with J gene TRBJ2-3; unclear D gene. Germline V lookup: CDR1 SGHTA, CDR2 FQGTGA. V shed 5 bases and J shed 3 bases, with 9 bases lying between them. This CDR3 contains 13 residues.

V and J are TRBV19 and TRBJ2-1, with a tentative D call TRBD2 (5 bases). The V end was cut by 10 bases, the J end by 0 bases, with 16 bases between. Germline loops: CDR1 LNHDA, CDR2 SQIVND (reference sequence). CDR3 length: 15 amino acids. The chain's CDR3 is CATGYQPDSYNEQFF. The CDR3 nucleotides are TGTGCCACGGGGTACCAACCTGACTCCTACAATGAGCAGTTCTTC.

The genes are TRBV28 and TRBJ1-2; D not certain. CDR3 length equals 16 residues. The germline V and J ends were trimmed by 6 bases and 0 bases, with 17 bases remaining between them. Germline assignment: CDR1 MDHEN and CDR2 SYDVKM. Here the CDR3 reads CASREDKWAANYGYTF. The CDR3 nucleotides are TGTGCCAGCAGAGAAGATAAGTGGGCAGCTAACTATGGCTACACCTTC.

The V call is TRBV5-1, the J call TRBJ2-1; 10 bases fit TRBD1. Germline CDR1 SGHRS, CDR2 YFSETQ. Losses at the gene ends were 4 bases for V and 6 bases for J; bases not matched to a gene: 7. This CDR3 region has 15 residues. In DNA, the CDR3 is TGCGCCAGCAGCGCTGGGACAGGGGCCGGCAATGAGCAGTTCTTC. Its translation is CASSAGTGAGNEQFF.

CDR3 bases: TGTGCCAGCAGCCCCAGGTCCTTAGCTAGTGGCTACACCTTC. Its protein is CASSPRSLASGYTF. This chain connects TRBV7-2 to TRBJ1-2; no clear D. The CDR3 loop spans 14 amino acids. V was shortened by 5 bases and J by 7 bases, with 17 bases between the two germline ends. Germline V gives CDR1 SGHTA, CDR2 FQGNSA.

The chain links TRBV4-2 to TRBJ1-1; D is undetermined. Germline CDR1 is LGHNA and CDR2 is YNFKEQ. Between the trimmed V and J ends, which lost 0 bases and 1 base, there was a span of 3 bases. This CDR3 region has 13 residues. The CDR3 DNA reads as TGTGCCAGCAGCCAAGAGAAGAACACTGAAGCTTTCTTT. Amino acid sequence: CASSQEKNTEAFF.

This chain joins TRBV5-6 and TRBJ2-5; D remains unclear. Germline CDR1 SGHDT, CDR2 YYEEEE. Between the trimmed V and J ends, which lost 4 bases and 5 bases, there was a span of 12 bases. The CDR3 has 13 residues. CDR3 coding DNA: TGTGCCAGCAGCCTTAGGAACGGGGAGACCCAGTACTTC. Amino acids: CASSLRNGETQYF.

The CDR3 DNA follows: TGCAGCGTTGAAGGGCTAGATATATCAGATACGCAGTATTTT. Translating it yields CSVEGLDISDTQYF. The chain joins TRBV29-1 to TRBJ2-3, with D hard to call. The length of the CDR3 is 14 residues. CDR1 is SQVTM and CDR2 is ANQGSEA in the germline V gene. V was cut by 1 base and J by 4 bases, with 12 bases left in between.

Concerning this clone itself: The sample has other DNA sequences that encode this CDR3 too. The V call is TRBV27, the J call TRBJ2-6, with 9 bases aligning to TRBD1. CDR3 length equals 15 residues. V shed 8 bases and J 0 bases; nucleotides not matched to a gene: 2. CDR1 is MNHEY, CDR2 SMNVEV, per germline (reference sequence). The CDR3 sequence: CASRDRDSGANVLTF. DNA for the CDR3: TGTGCCAGCCGGGACAGGGACTCTGGGGCCAACGTCCTGACTTTC.

The chain joins TRBV5-3 to TRBJ1-5; D might be TRBD1 (5 bases). TRBV5-3 is filed as an ORF, its function uncertain. V was cut by 5 bases and J by 1 base, with 22 bases left in between. This CDR3 region has 18 residues. This CDR3 reads CARREVCGKGSSNQPQHF. For the CDR3, the DNA is TGTGCCAGAAGGGAAGTTTGTGGGAAGGGGTCGAGCAATCAGCCCCAGCATTTT.

The CDR3 sequence: CASSWDGYNEQFF. The CDR3 region has the DNA TGCGCCAGCAGCTGGGACGGGTACAATGAGCAGTTCTTC. J is TRBJ2-1 and V is TRBV5-1, with D perhaps being TRBD1 or TRBD2 (5 bases each). The V gene's germline CDR1 is SGHRS and CDR2 YFSETQ. V was pared by 3 bases and J by 4 bases, with 8 bases between. The CDR3 sequence is 13 residues long.

The genes are TRBV5-1 and TRBJ2-6; D call uncertain. The V and J ends lost 0 bases and 1 base respectively, with 2 bases between them. Germline CDR1 SGHRS, CDR2 YFSETQ. The CDR3 length is 14 residues. The CDR3 loop reads CASSLVSGANVLTF. CDR3 in DNA: TGCGCCAGCAGCTTGGTGTCTGGGGCCAACGTCCTGACTTTC.

This clone was seen just once. The chain joins TRBV5-4 to TRBJ2-1; D remains ambiguous. Germline CDR1 is SGHNT and CDR2 is YYREEE (reference sequence). This CDR3 is built from 13 residues. Trimming took off 4 bases at V and 5 bases at J, with 10 bases between the two ends. The CDR3 loop reads CASSGLTDNEQFF. CDR3 sequence (DNA): TGTGCCAGCAGCGGGCTAACCGACAATGAGCAGTTCTTC.

The rearrangement uses TRBV7-9 and TRBJ1-4; D is uncertain. Trimming removed 5 bases from V and 6 bases from J, with 16 bases in between. CDR1 is SEHNR and CDR2 is FQNEAQ in the germline V gene (reference sequence). The CDR3 is 15 amino acids. The CDR3 coding sequence is TGTGCCAGCAGCGTTACGGGGAGGTGGGATGAAAAACTGTTTTTT. Residues: CASSVTGRWDEKLFF.

The chain links TRBV7-9 to TRBJ1-2; D is undetermined. CDR1 is SEHNR and CDR2 is FQNEAQ in the germline V gene (reference sequence). The germline V and J ends were trimmed by 1 base and 4 bases, with 7 bases remaining between them. The CDR3 has 13 amino acids. Here the CDR3 DNA reads TGTGCCAGCAGCTTAGGTAGGACCTATGGCTACACCTTC. Translation: CASSLGRTYGYTF. Supplemented by reference TRBV7-9 and TRBJ1-2, the full variable domain reads DTGVSQNPRHKITKRGQNVTFRCDPISEHNRLYWYRQTLGQGPEFLTYFQNEAQLEKSRLLSDRFSAERPKGSFSTLEIQRTEQGDSAMYLCASSLGRTYGYTFGSGTRLTVV.